This passage covers 23 T cell receptor beta chains from one sample sequenced in a study of cytomegalovirus exposure and HLA in healthy donors. PCR primers comprised 60 Vbeta and 13 Jbeta primers. TCRdb's copy holds only in-frame clones and misses some; the assay was immunoSEQ multiplex PCR. The table records about 190,000 clones, roughly 80% of them present only once. Sequencing was done on a sample of PBMCs. The receptor set was obtained from a woman between 50 and 59 years old in good health and CMV-seronegative.

This clone was seen only a few times. V and J are TRBV7-6 and TRBJ2-3; 8 nucleotides align to TRBD2. This CDR3 is built from 14 residues. With V trimmed by 4 bases and J by 6 bases, 6 bases remained unmatched. CDR1 is SGHVS and CDR2 is FNYEAQ in the germline V gene. CDR3 coding DNA: TGTGCCAGCAGCTCTAGTAGCGGGAAGGATACGCAGTATTTT. Its protein product is CASSSSSGKDTQYF.

The chain has TRBV27 and TRBJ1-2; D not resolved. Trimming stripped 8 bases from V and 1 base from J, with 11 bases between. Germline V CDR1 and CDR2: MNHEY, SMNVEV (reference sequence). The CDR3 loop spans 13 amino acids. For the CDR3, the DNA is TGTGCCAGCTCCGGACGGGATAACTATGGCTACACCTTC. Translating it yields CASSGRDNYGYTF.

The chain has TRBV2 and TRBJ2-7, with TRBD1 as a possible D gene (5 bases). The CDR3 spans 11 residues. The V gene lost 6 bases and the J gene lost 10 bases, with 13 bases spanning the gap. The germline gives CDR1 SNHLY, CDR2 FYNNEI. CDR3 DNA sequence: TGTGCCAGCAGCGAATCAGGGCGTCAGTACTTC. It encodes CASSESGRQYF.

The chain combines TRBV5-4 with TRBJ2-4, with D possibly being TRBD2 (6 bases). Trimming removed 2 bases at V and 5 bases at J, with 14 bases between. Germline V lookup: CDR1 SGHNT, CDR2 YYREEE (reference sequence). The CDR3 consists of 15 residues. The chain's CDR3 is CASSFGLGTQNIQYF. In nucleotides, the CDR3 is TGTGCCAGCAGCTTTGGGCTGGGGACTCAAAACATTCAGTACTTC.

The rearrangement links TRBV4-2 to TRBJ2-3; 9 positions agree with TRBD2. This CDR3 has 16 amino acids. Germline V CDR1 and CDR2: LGHNA, YNFKEQ. The V gene end was trimmed by 3 bases and the J gene end by 5 bases; junction bases not matched to a gene: 9. The CDR3 is CASSQTIAGVEDTQYF. CDR3 nucleotide sequence: TGTGCCAGCAGCCAGACGATAGCGGGAGTGGAAGATACGCAGTATTTT.

For this clone: At one end the junction does not follow the germline gene, possibly because of a read error. V gene TRBV5-1 combines with J gene TRBJ2-7, with D possibly matching TRBD2 (5 bases). There are 13 residues in the CDR3. Germline assignment: CDR1 SGHRS and CDR2 YFSETQ. The CDR3 is CASAGRRSYGQYF. The CDR3 DNA follows: TGCGCCAGCGCAGGAAGGAGGTCCTACGGGCAGTACTTC. The complete variable domain, with remaining parts taken from reference TRBV5-1 and TRBJ2-7, reads KAGVTQTPRYLIKTRGQQVTLSCSPISGHRSVSWYQQTPGQGLQFLFEYFSETQRNKGNFPGRFSGRQFSNSRSEMNVSTLELGDSALYLCASAGRRSYGQYFGPGTRLTVT.

The rearrangement links TRBV15 to TRBJ1-5; D is possibly TRBD1 (6 bases). The CDR3 totals 17 residues. Between the trimmed V and J ends, which lost 0 bases and 7 bases, there was a span of 19 bases. Germline CDR1 is LNHNV and CDR2 is YYDKDF (reference sequence). The CDR3, as DNA: TGTGCCACCAGCAGAGATGAGGTTCTGGGGGCGGAACAGCCCCAGCATTTT. Translated, it gives CATSRDEVLGAEQPQHF.

The rearrangement links TRBV6-1 to TRBJ1-1, with TRBD1 matching 10 bases. The V gene end was trimmed by 6 bases and the J gene end by 1 base; junction bases not matched to a gene: 2. The CDR3 runs 14 residues. CDR1 is MNHNS and CDR2 is SASEGT in the germline V gene. CDR3 bases: TGTGCCAGCAGAGGACAGGGGGGGAACACTGAAGCTTTCTTT. It translates to CASRGQGGNTEAFF.

The genes are TRBV4-2 and TRBJ1-1; D not resolved. CDR3 size: 16 residues. V shed 0 bases and J shed 2 bases, with 13 bases lying between them. Germline CDR1 and CDR2: LGHNA and YNFKEQ. The CDR3 loop is CASSQDSGSSNTEAFF. CDR3 in DNA: TGTGCCAGCAGCCAAGACTCCGGTTCCTCTAACACTGAAGCTTTCTTT.

This clone was seen a few times. This chain's CDR3 is CASSQDTTYNEQFF. For the CDR3, the DNA is TGCGCCAGCAGCCAGGACACCACCTACAATGAGCAGTTCTTC. V is TRBV5-1 and J is TRBJ2-1; TRBD1 is a possible D gene (5 bases). Looked up from germline, CDR1 is SGHRS and CDR2 is YFSETQ. The CDR3 has 14 amino acids. The V and J ends lost 4 bases and 2 bases respectively, with 10 bases between them.

This chain connects TRBV7-3 to TRBJ2-5; no firm D call. CDR1 is SGHTA, CDR2 FQGTGA, per germline. The V end was cut by 11 bases, the J end by 2 bases, with 6 bases between. The CDR3 covers 10 residues. In DNA, the CDR3 is TGTGCCGAGGCACAAGAGACCCAGTACTTC. The encoded protein is CAEAQETQYF.

The rearrangement links TRBV7-2 to TRBJ2-1; possible D gene TRBD1, 5 bases. Germline lookup yields CDR1 SGHTA and CDR2 FQGNSA. This CDR3 is built from 18 residues. V was trimmed by 3 bases and J by 0 bases, leaving 18 bases between them. CDR3 residues: CASSLFLLPGISYNEQFF. In DNA form, the CDR3 reads TGTGCCAGCAGCTTGTTCTTACTTCCAGGGATCTCCTACAATGAGCAGTTCTTC.

The genes are TRBV6-6 and TRBJ2-7; maybe TRBD2 (6 bases). Germline assignment: CDR1 MNHNY and CDR2 SVGAGI (reference sequence). Trimming pared 4 bases from V and 1 base from J, leaving 11 bases between. This CDR3 has 14 amino acids. The CDR3 region is CASSFYGGSYEQYF. The CDR3 bases are TGTGCCAGCAGTTTTTACGGGGGATCCTACGAGCAGTACTTC.

The rearrangement uses TRBV11-3 and TRBJ1-4, with D unresolved. This CDR3 has 15 amino acids. V lost 8 bases and J lost 8, with 21 bases in between. The germline CDR1 and CDR2 sequences are SGHNT and YENEEA. The DNA of the CDR3 is TGTGCCAGCGTCTGGGAGTCGGATACGGACGAAAAACTGTTTTTT. The encoded protein is CASVWESDTDEKLFF.

The chain links TRBV15 to TRBJ2-4; 8 nucleotides align to TRBD1. The CDR3 is 14 amino acids. V gave up 1 base and J gave up 7 bases; unmatched junction bases: 3. CDR1 LNHNV and CDR2 YYDKDF come from the germline V gene (reference sequence). The CDR3 region has the DNA TGTGCCACCAGCAGAGGGACAGGGCGGAACATTCAGTACTTC. It codes for CATSRGTGRNIQYF.

This sequence joins TRBV27 and TRBJ2-3; 7 nucleotides match TRBD1. CDR1 and CDR2 (germline): MNHEY, SMNVEV (reference sequence). CDR3 size: 17 residues. V lost 7 bases, J lost 2 bases, and 15 bases stayed unmatched. CDR3 nucleotides: TGTGCCAGCAAACTAAGAACCGGGACAGCCCTCACAGATACGCAGTATTTT. It codes for CASKLRTGTALTDTQYF.

V is TRBV7-2 and J is TRBJ1-1; 7 nucleotides line up with TRBD1. CDR3 length: 13 residues. J gave up 7 bases and V 3 bases, and 5 bases lay outside the gene matches. In germline, CDR1 is SGHTA, CDR2 FQGNSA. The CDR3 here is CASSFRQGSEAFF. DNA for the CDR3: TGTGCCAGCAGCTTCCGACAGGGCAGTGAAGCTTTCTTT.

The J gene is TRBJ1-2, the V gene TRBV5-1, with 7 bases identical to TRBD1. V was pared by 0 bases and J by 8 bases, with 19 bases of the junction left unmatched. Per germline, CDR1 SGHRS and CDR2 YFSETQ. The CDR3 contains 18 residues. CDR3: CASSLAPDRVLVYGGYTF. CDR3 DNA sequence: TGCGCCAGCAGCTTGGCCCCCGACAGGGTTTTAGTCTATGGCGGCTACACCTTC.

There are a few counts of this clone. V is TRBV15 and J is TRBJ2-3; D gene uncertain. Per germline, CDR1 LNHNV and CDR2 YYDKDF (reference sequence). This CDR3 is built from 12 residues. V was cut by 2 bases and J by 5 bases, with 5 bases left in between. In DNA form, the CDR3 reads TGTGCCACCAGCAGATTAGTAGATACGCAGTATTTT. Protein: CATSRLVDTQYF.

This chain links TRBV5-3 with TRBJ2-7, with D unclear. TRBV5-3 counts as an open reading frame of uncertain function. The CDR3 loop spans 17 amino acids. V lost 7 bases and J 4 bases, leaving 27 bases between the germline ends. The CDR3 DNA reads as TGTGCCAGACAAAAAGAGAGATCATATCCCGGGTTATACGAGCAGTACTTC. Encoded protein: CARQKERSYPGLYEQYF.

The gene calls are TRBV5-1 and TRBJ2-3; a possible D gene is TRBD1 (6 bases). The CDR3 extends over 15 amino acids. Germline V gene data show CDR1 as SGHRS and CDR2 as YFSETQ. V shed 4 bases and J shed 2 bases, with 14 bases lying between them. The CDR3 sequence is CASSLDSVTTDTQYF. CDR3 DNA sequence: TGCGCCAGCAGCCTGGACAGTGTCACCACAGATACGCAGTATTTT.

The gene calls are TRBV7-3 and TRBJ2-2; D unclear. This CDR3 is 13 amino acids long. Germline assignment: CDR1 SGHTA and CDR2 FQGTGA. The V end lost 5 bases, the J end lost 2 bases, and 6 bases lay between the germline ends. The CDR3 region has the DNA TGTGCCAGCAGCCCGGGTAACACCGGGGAGCTGTTTTTT. Translated, it gives CASSPGNTGELFF.

The J gene is TRBJ2-6, the V gene TRBV4-1; no reliable D call. Trimming stripped 1 base from V and 0 bases from J, with 10 bases between. CDR1 and CDR2 from the germline V gene are MGHRA and YSYEKL. This CDR3 is built from 17 residues. This chain's CDR3 is CASSQGAVRSGANVLTF. The CDR3 DNA reads TGCGCCAGCAGCCAAGGTGCGGTGCGCTCTGGGGCCAACGTCCTGACTTTC.